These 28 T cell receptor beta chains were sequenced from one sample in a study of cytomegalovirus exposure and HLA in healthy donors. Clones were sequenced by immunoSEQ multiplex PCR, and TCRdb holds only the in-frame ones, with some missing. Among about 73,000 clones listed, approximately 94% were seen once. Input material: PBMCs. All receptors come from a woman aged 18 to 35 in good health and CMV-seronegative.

CDR3 coding DNA: TGTGCCAGCAGTTTAACCTCGGGTACGCAGTATTTT. The encoded protein is CASSLTSGTQYF. The chain combines TRBV27 with TRBJ2-3; D remains ambiguous. V shed 2 bases and J shed 8 bases, with 8 bases lying between them. Germline V gene sequence: CDR1 MNHEY, CDR2 SMNVEV (reference sequence). This CDR3 contains 12 residues.

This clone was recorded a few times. CDR3 residues: CAAGGRLPYEQYF. In DNA form, the CDR3 reads TGTGCCGCGGGGGGGCGTCTCCCCTACGAGCAGTACTTC. This sequence joins TRBV7-8 and TRBJ2-7; 9 bases fit TRBD2. Trimming at V came to 11 bases and at J to 2 bases, leaving 7 bases not matched to a gene. Germline values: CDR1 SGHVS, CDR2 FQNEAQ. This CDR3 is 13 amino acids long.

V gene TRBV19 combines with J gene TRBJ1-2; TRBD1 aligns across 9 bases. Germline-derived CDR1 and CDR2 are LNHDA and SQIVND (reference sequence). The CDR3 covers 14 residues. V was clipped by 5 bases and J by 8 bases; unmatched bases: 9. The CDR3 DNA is TGTGCCAGTAGTTTTACAGGGGGCGCTTGGGGCTACACCTTC. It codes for CASSFTGGAWGYTF.

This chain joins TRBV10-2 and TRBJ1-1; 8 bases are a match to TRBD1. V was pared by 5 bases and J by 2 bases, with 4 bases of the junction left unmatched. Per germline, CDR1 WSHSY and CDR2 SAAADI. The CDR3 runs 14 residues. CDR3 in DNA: TGCGCCAGCAGTCACGGACAGGGCAACACTGAAGCTTTCTTT. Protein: CASSHGQGNTEAFF.

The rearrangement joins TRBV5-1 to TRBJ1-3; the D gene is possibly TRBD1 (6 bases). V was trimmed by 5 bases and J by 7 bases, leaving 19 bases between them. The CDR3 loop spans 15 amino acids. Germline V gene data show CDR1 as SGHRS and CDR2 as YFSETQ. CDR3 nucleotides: TGCGCCAGCAGTCTCCGGCCAGGGGAAGGGAACACCATATATTTT. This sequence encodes CASSLRPGEGNTIYF.

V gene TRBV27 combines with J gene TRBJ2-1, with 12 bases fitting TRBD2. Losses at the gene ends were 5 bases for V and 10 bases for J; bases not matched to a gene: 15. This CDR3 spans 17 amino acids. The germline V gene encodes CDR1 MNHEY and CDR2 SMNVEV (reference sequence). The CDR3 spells CASSPKGLAGQSSEQFF. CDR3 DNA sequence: TGTGCCAGCAGTCCAAAGGGACTAGCGGGCCAAAGCTCCGAGCAGTTCTTC.

The CDR3 DNA sequence: TGTGCCATCAGTCGGGGGTCTCCCTACGAGCAGTACTTC. This codes for CAISRGSPYEQYF. This chain connects TRBV10-3 to TRBJ2-7; TRBD2 might be the D (6 bases). The germline V gene has CDR1 ENHRY and CDR2 SYGVKD. V lost 5 bases, J lost 2 bases, and 10 bases lay in between. The CDR3 has 13 residues.

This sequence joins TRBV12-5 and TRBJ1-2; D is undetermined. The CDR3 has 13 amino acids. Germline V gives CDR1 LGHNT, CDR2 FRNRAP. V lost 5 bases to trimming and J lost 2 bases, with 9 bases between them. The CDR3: CASGKYLNYGYTF. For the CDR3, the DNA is TGTGCTAGTGGTAAATACTTGAACTATGGCTACACCTTC.

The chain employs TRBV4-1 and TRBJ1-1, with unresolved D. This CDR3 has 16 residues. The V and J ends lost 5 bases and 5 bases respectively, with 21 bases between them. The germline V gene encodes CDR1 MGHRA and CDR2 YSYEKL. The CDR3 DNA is TGCGCCAGCAGCTCCCTGACTGGTACCACGGGGACTGAAGCTTTCTTT. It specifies CASSSLTGTTGTEAFF.

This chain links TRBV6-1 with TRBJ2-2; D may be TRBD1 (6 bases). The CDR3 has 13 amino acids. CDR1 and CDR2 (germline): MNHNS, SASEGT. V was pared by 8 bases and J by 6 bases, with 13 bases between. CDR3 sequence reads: CASSNRESGELFF. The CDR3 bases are TGTGCCAGCTCAAACAGGGAATCCGGGGAGCTGTTTTTT.

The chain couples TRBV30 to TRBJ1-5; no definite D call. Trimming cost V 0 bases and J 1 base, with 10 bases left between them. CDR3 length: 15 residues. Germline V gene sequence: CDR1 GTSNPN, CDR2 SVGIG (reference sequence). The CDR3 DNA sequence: TGTGCCTGGAGTGTACGGGATGGCAGCAATCAGCCCCAGCATTTT. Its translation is CAWSVRDGSNQPQHF.

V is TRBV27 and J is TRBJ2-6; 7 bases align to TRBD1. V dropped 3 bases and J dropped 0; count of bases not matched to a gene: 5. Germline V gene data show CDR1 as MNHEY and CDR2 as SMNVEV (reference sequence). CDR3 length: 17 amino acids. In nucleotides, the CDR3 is TGTGCCAGCAGTTTGGGACAGTTGTACTCTGGGGCCAACGTCCTGACTTTC. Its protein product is CASSLGQLYSGANVLTF.

The CDR3 DNA sequence: TGTGCCAGCAGCGAATGGACAGGGGACACTGAAGCTTTCTTT. Encoded protein: CASSEWTGDTEAFF. The V call is TRBV9, the J call TRBJ1-1; TRBD1 aligns across 9 bases. The J segment lost 3 bases and the V segment lost 3 bases, leaving 3 bases of the junction unmatched. Looked up from germline, CDR1 is SGDLS and CDR2 is YYNGEE. The CDR3 consists of 14 residues.

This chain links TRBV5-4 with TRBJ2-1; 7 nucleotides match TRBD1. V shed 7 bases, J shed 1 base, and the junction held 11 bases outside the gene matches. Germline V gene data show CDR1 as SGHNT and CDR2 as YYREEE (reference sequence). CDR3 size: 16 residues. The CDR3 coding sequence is TGTGCCAGCGGCCGACAGGGATCAGGGTCCTACAATGAGCAGTTCTTC. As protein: CASGRQGSGSYNEQFF.

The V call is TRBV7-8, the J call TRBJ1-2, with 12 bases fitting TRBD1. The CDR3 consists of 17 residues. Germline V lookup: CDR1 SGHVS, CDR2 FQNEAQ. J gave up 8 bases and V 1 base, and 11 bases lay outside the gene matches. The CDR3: CASSLGYLGDRGRGYTF. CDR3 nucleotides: TGTGCCAGCAGCTTAGGATATTTAGGGGACAGGGGGCGAGGCTACACCTTC.

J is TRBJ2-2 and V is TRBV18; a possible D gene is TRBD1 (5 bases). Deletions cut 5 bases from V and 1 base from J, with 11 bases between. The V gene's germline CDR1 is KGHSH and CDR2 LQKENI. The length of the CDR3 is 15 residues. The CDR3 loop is CASSGAPRNTGELFF. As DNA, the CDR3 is TGTGCCAGCTCAGGGGCACCTAGGAACACCGGGGAGCTGTTTTTT.

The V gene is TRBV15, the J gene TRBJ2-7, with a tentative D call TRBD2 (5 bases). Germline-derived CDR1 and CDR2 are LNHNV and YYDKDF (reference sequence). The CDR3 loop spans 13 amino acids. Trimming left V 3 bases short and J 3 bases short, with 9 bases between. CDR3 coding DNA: TGTGCCACCAGCAGGAGAGGAGGCTACGAGCAGTACTTC. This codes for CATSRRGGYEQYF.

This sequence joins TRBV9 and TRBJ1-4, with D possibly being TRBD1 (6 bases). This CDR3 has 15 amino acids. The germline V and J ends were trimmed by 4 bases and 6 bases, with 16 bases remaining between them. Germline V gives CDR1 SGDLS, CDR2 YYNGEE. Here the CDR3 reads CASSSAPDRDEKLFF. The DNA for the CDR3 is TGTGCCAGCAGCTCCGCCCCGGACAGAGATGAAAAACTGTTTTTT.

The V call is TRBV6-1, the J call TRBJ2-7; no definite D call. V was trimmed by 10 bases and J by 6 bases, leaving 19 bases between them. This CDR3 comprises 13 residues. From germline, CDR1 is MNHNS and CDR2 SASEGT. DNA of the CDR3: TGTGCCATCGGGTACAATCGTGTCCGCGAGCAGTACTTC. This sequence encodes CAIGYNRVREQYF.

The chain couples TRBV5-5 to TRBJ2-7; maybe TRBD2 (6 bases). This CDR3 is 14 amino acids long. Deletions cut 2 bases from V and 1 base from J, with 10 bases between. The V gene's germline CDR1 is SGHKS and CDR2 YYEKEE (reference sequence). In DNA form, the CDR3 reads TGTGCCAGCAGCTTCGGGGGAGAGTCCTACGAGCAGTACTTC. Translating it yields CASSFGGESYEQYF.

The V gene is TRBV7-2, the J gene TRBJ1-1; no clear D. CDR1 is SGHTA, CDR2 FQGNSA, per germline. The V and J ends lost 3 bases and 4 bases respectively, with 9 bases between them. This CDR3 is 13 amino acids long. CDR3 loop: CASSFRDSTEAFF. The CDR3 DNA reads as TGTGCCAGCAGCTTTAGAGACTCCACTGAAGCTTTCTTT.

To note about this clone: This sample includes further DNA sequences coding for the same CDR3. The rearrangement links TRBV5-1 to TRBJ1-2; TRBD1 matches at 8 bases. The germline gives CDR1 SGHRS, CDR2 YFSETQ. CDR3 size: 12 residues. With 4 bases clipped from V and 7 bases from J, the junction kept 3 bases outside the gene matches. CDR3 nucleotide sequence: TGCGCCAGCAGCGAGACAGGGGTTGGCTACACCTTC. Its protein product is CASSETGVGYTF.

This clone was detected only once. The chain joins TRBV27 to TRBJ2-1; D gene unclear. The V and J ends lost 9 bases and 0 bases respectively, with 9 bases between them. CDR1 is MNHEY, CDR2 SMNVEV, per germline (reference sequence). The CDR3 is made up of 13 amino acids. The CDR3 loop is CASWADSYNEQFF. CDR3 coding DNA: TGTGCCAGTTGGGCAGACTCCTACAATGAGCAGTTCTTC.

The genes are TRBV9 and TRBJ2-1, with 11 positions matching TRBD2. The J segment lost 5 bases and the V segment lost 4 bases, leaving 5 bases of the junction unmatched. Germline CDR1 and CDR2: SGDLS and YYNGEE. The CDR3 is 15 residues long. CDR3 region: CASSPSGRRDNEQFF. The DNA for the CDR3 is TGTGCCAGCAGCCCTAGCGGGAGGAGGGACAATGAGCAGTTCTTC. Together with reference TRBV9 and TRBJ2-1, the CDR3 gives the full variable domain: DSGVTQTPKHLITATGQRVTLRCSPRSGDLSVYWYQQSLDQGLQFLIQYYNGEERAKGNILERFSAQQFPDLHSELNLSSLELGDSALYFCASSPSGRRDNEQFFGPGTRLTVL.

CDR3 region: CSRTGTSGLAYEQYF. CDR3 DNA sequence: TGCAGCCGAACCGGGACTAGCGGGCTCGCCTACGAGCAGTACTTC. V gene TRBV29-1 combines with J gene TRBJ2-7, with TRBD2 identical over 12 bases. J lost 2 bases, V lost 8 bases, and 10 bases had no gene match. CDR1 SQVTM and CDR2 ANQGSEA come from the germline V gene. This CDR3 has 15 amino acids.

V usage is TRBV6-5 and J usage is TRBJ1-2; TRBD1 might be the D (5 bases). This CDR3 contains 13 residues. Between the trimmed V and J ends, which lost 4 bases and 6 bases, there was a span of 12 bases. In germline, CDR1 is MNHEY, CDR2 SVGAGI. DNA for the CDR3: TGTGCCAGCAGTTTAGAAGGGGTGGATGGCTACACCTTC. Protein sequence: CASSLEGVDGYTF.

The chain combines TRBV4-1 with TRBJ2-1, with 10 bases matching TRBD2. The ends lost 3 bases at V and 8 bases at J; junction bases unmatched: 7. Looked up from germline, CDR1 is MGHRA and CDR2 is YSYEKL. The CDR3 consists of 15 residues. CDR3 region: CASSHSSGTSDEQFF. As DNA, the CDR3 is TGCGCCAGCAGCCACTCCTCCGGGACTAGCGATGAGCAGTTCTTC.

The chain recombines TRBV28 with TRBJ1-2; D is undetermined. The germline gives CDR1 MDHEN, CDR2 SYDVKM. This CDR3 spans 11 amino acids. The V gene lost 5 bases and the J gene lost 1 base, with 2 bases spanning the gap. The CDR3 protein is CASSLNYGYTF. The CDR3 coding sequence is TGTGCCAGCAGTCTTAACTATGGCTACACCTTC.